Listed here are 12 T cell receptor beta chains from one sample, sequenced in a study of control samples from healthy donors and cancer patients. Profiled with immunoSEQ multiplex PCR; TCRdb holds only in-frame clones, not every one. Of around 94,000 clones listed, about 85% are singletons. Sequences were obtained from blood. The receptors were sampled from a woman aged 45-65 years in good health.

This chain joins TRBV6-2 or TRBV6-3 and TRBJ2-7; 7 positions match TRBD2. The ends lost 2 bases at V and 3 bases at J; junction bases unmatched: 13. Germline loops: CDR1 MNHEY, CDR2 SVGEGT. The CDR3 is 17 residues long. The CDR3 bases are TGTGCCAGCAGTTACGGGAGGCGTTTGCGGGAGAGCTACGAGCAGTACTTC. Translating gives CASSYGRRLRESYEQYF.

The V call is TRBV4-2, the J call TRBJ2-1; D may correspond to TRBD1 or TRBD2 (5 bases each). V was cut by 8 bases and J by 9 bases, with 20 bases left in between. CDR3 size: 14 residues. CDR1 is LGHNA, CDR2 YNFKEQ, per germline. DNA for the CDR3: TGTGCCAGCGGACCCCCAGGGCCTGGGGGTGAGCAGTTCTTC. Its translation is CASGPPGPGGEQFF.

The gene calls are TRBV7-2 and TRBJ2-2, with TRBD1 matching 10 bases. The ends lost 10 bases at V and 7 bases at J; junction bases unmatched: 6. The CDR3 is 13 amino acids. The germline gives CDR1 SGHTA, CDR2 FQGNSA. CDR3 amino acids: CATGQGGVGELFF. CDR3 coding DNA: TGTGCCACCGGACAGGGGGGTGTCGGGGAGCTGTTTTTT. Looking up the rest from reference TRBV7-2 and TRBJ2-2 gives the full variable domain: GAGVSQSPSNKVTEKGKDVELRCDPISGHTALYWYRQSLGQGLEFLIYFQGNSAPDKSGLPSDRFSAERTGGSVSTLTIQRTQQEDSAVYLCATGQGGVGELFFGEGSRLTVL.

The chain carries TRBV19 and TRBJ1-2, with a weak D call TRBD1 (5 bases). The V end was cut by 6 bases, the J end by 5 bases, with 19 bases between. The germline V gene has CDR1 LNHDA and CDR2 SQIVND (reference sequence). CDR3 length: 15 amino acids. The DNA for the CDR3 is TGTGCCAGTAGGGGGACCGAATCCCCCTATTATGGCTACACCTTC. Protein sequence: CASRGTESPYYGYTF.

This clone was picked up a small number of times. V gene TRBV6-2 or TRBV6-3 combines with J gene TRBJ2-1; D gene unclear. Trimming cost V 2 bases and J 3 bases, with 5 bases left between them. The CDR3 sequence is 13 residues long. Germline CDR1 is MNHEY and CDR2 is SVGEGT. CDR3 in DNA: TGTGCCAGCAGTTACGGCCACTACAATGAGCAGTTCTTC. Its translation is CASSYGHYNEQFF.

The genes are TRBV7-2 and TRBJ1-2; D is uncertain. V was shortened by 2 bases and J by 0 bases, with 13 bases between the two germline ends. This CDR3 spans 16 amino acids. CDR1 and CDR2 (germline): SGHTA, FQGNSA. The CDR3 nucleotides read TGTGCCAGCAGCTTAAGCGCGGATCCATCTAACTATGGCTACACCTTC. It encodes CASSLSADPSNYGYTF.

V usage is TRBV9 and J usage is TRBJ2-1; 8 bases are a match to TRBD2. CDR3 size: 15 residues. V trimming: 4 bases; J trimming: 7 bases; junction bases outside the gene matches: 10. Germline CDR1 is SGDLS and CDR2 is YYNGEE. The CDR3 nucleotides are TGTGCCAGCAGCCCCGACGGGAGGGCCAGGAATGAGCAGTTCTTC. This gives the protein CASSPDGRARNEQFF.

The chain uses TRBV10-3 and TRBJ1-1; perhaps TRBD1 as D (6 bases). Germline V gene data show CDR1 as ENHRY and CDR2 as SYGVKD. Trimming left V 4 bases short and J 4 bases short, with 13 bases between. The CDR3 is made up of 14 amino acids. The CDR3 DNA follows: TGTGCCATCAGTGGGGACACGGGGAGCACTGAAGCTTTCTTT. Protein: CAISGDTGSTEAFF.

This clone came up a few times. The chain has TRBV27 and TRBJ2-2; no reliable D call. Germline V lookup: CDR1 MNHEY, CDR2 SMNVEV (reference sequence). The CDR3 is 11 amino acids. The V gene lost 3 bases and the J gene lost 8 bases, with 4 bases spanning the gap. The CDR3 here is CASSFRGELFF. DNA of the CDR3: TGTGCCAGCAGTTTCCGAGGGGAGCTGTTTTTT.

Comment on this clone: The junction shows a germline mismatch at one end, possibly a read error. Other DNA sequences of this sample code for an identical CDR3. The CDR3 spells CASSIRTGGMSNQPQHF. The CDR3 coding sequence is TGTGCTAGTAGTATCAGGACAGGGGGCATGAGCAATCAGCCCCAGCATTTT. The rearrangement joins TRBV19 to TRBJ1-5; 11 nucleotides match TRBD1. The CDR3 is 17 residues long. The germline V gene encodes CDR1 LNHDA and CDR2 SQIVND (reference sequence).

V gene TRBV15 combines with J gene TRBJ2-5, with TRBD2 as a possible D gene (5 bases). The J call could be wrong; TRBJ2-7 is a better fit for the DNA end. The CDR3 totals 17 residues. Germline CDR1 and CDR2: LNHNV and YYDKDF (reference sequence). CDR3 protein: CATSRAFWQRSSYEQYF. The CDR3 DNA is TGTGCCACCAGCAGAGCCTTCTGGCAGCGGTCCTCCTACGAGCAGTACTTC.

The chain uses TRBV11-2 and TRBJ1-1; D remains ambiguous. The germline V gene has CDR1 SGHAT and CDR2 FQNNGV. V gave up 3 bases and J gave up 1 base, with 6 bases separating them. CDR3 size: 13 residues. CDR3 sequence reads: CASSFWGNTEAFF. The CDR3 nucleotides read TGTGCCAGCAGCTTTTGGGGGAACACTGAAGCTTTCTTT.